This entry lists 10 T cell receptor beta chains sequenced from one sample in a study of T cell responses to AZD1222 COVID-19 vaccine. The data were produced by immunoSEQ multiplex PCR, yet TCRdb's version contains in-frame clones alone and is incomplete. The sample includes roughly 60,000 clones, 60% to 85% seen only once; the top ten take roughly 3.6%. Source: peripheral blood, taken 28 days after the second AZD1222 dose. These receptor sequences come from an adult who received the AZD1222 COVID-19 vaccine.

The chain couples TRBV30 to TRBJ1-2, with D unresolved. Trimming removed 1 base at V and 8 bases at J, with 11 bases between. The CDR3 has 12 residues. Germline values: CDR1 GTSNPN, CDR2 SVGIG (reference sequence). The CDR3 reads CAWSGAVEGYTF. CDR3 DNA sequence: TGTGCCTGGAGTGGGGCCGTCGAAGGCTACACCTTC.

The rearrangement links TRBV11-3 to TRBJ1-4; D unclear. Per the germline V gene, CDR1 is SGHNT and CDR2 is YENEEA. The germline V and J ends were trimmed by 1 base and 0 bases, with 9 bases remaining between them. CDR3 size: 16 residues. The CDR3 loop reads CASSLAAGSTNEKLFF. CDR3 sequence (DNA): TGTGCCAGCAGCTTAGCCGCGGGTTCAACTAATGAAAAACTGTTTTTT.

In nucleotides, the CDR3 is TGTGCCAGCAGTTCACCAGGGGTGACGAACACTGAAGCTTTCTTT. Its protein is CASSSPGVTNTEAFF. The chain links TRBV28 to TRBJ1-1; TRBD1 might be the D (6 bases). The V and J ends lost 4 bases and 1 base respectively, with 13 bases between them. CDR3 length equals 15 residues. Germline CDR1 is MDHEN and CDR2 is SYDVKM.

V and J are TRBV7-9 and TRBJ2-7, with D possibly matching TRBD1 (6 bases). Germline V gene lookup returns CDR1 SEHNR and CDR2 FQNEAQ (reference sequence). V was cut by 4 bases and J by 3 bases, with 7 bases left in between. The CDR3 consists of 12 residues. The CDR3 coding sequence is TGTGCCAGCAGCTCACAGGGCTACGAGCAGTACTTC. It is translated as CASSSQGYEQYF.

This clone occurred a few times. The rearrangement uses TRBV19 and TRBJ1-5; the D gene is possibly TRBD1 (5 bases). The germline V gene encodes CDR1 LNHDA and CDR2 SQIVND (reference sequence). This CDR3 comprises 15 residues. The V end lost 8 bases, the J end lost 5 bases, and 19 bases lay between the germline ends. For the CDR3, the DNA is TGTGCCAGTGGCCTGTCACTGACGGGGGATCAGCCCCAGCATTTT. It encodes CASGLSLTGDQPQHF.

This clone was seen more than once but under ten times. The chain uses TRBV19 and TRBJ1-5; 8 bases align to TRBD1. The CDR3 is 15 amino acids. V shed 9 bases and J 3 bases; nucleotides not matched to a gene: 10. CDR1 is LNHDA and CDR2 is SQIVND in the germline V gene (reference sequence). The CDR3 is CASKTRGRNNQPQHF. CDR3 DNA sequence: TGTGCCAGCAAAACCAGGGGGCGTAACAATCAGCCCCAGCATTTT.

The rearrangement joins TRBV10-3 to TRBJ1-2; 7 nucleotides match TRBD1. The CDR3 totals 14 residues. CDR1 and CDR2 from the germline V gene are ENHRY and SYGVKD. The ends lost 5 bases at V and 10 bases at J; junction bases unmatched: 13. The CDR3 protein is CAISPETGSSLYTF. The CDR3 DNA sequence: TGTGCCATCAGTCCCGAGACAGGGTCTTCCCTCTACACCTTC.

This clone was observed a single time. This chain joins TRBV6-5 and TRBJ1-1; 9 bases are a match to TRBD1. CDR3 length: 13 residues. Trimming took 0 bases from V and 11 from J; bases not matched to a gene: 4. CDR1 MNHEY and CDR2 SVGAGI come from the germline V gene. This chain's CDR3 is CASSYSSGTGAFF. The CDR3 region has the DNA TGTGCCAGCAGTTACTCGTCCGGGACAGGGGCTTTCTTT.

CDR3 amino acids: CASRRDVSNQPQHF. The CDR3 DNA reads TGTGCCAGCAGGAGGGACGTCAGCAATCAGCCCCAGCATTTT. The chain combines TRBV6-5 with TRBJ1-5; D possibly corresponds to TRBD1 (5 bases). The CDR3 extends over 14 amino acids. Germline CDR1 reads MNHEY; CDR2 reads SVGAGI. V lost 6 bases, J lost 1 base, and 10 bases lay in between.

The chain recombines TRBV27 with TRBJ2-3; D is undetermined. The CDR3 extends over 14 amino acids. Germline V gene lookup returns CDR1 MNHEY and CDR2 SMNVEV (reference sequence). V shed 10 bases and J shed 0 bases, with 14 bases lying between them. This chain's CDR3 is CATAWARSTDTQYF. For the CDR3, the DNA is TGTGCCACCGCGTGGGCGCGAAGCACAGATACGCAGTATTTT.